A single sample is the source of the 9 T cell receptor beta chains below, sequenced in a study of T cell changes during pregnancy in multiple sclerosis. The repertoire was sequenced with immunoSEQ multiplex PCR; TCRdb's copy has only in-frame clones and lacks some. Of 40,000 to 45,000 clones listed, roughly 92% are singletons. Here the sequenced sample was CD4+ T cells from peripheral blood mononuclear cells, taken in the third trimester of pregnancy. The origin of the receptors is a female donor with multiple sclerosis, enrolled in a pregnancy study.

This clone was recorded once. The chain joins TRBV6-5 to TRBJ2-7; 7 bases line up with TRBD2. Germline V CDR1 and CDR2: MNHEY, SVGAGI. Unmatched junction bases numbered 10, after V lost 6 bases and J lost 2 bases. This CDR3 has 15 residues. CDR3 loop: CASRGQTAGAYEQYF. CDR3 coding DNA: TGTGCCAGCAGGGGTCAAACCGCGGGAGCCTACGAGCAGTACTTC.

This chain joins TRBV5-4 and TRBJ2-5, with 10 positions matching TRBD2. Per the germline V gene, CDR1 is SGHNT and CDR2 is YYREEE (reference sequence). The length of the CDR3 is 15 residues. J gave up 1 base and V 0 bases, and 0 bases lay outside the gene matches. CDR3 amino acids: CASSLGTSGQETQYF. The DNA of the CDR3 is TGTGCCAGCAGCTTGGGGACTAGCGGCCAAGAGACCCAGTACTTC.

A remark on this clone: Other nucleotide sequences in the sample specify the same CDR3. V and J are TRBV14 and TRBJ1-2; tentatively, D is TRBD1 (6 bases). V was clipped by 4 bases and J by 1 base, with 7 bases between them. The CDR3 spans 13 residues. Germline CDR1 reads SGHDN; CDR2 reads FVKESK. The CDR3 bases are TGTGCCAGCAGCCGGACAGATAACTATGGCTACACCTTC. It codes for CASSRTDNYGYTF.

This chain links TRBV25-1 with TRBJ2-7; 9 bases are a match to TRBD2. The length of the CDR3 is 15 residues. Trimming removed 2 bases from V and 4 bases from J; junction bases left unmatched: 6. Germline CDR1 MGHDK, CDR2 SYGVNS. This CDR3 reads CASSEALAGYYEQYF. DNA for the CDR3: TGTGCCAGCAGTGAAGCCCTAGCGGGGTATTACGAGCAGTACTTC.

The gene calls are TRBV29-1 and TRBJ2-1; 11 positions agree with TRBD2. This CDR3 has 16 residues. The V gene's germline CDR1 is SQVTM and CDR2 ANQGSEA. V gave up 5 bases and J gave up 4 bases; unmatched junction bases: 10. CDR3 loop: CSVSAIAGGPYNEQFF. In DNA form, the CDR3 reads TGCAGCGTTTCTGCTATAGCGGGAGGGCCTTACAATGAGCAGTTCTTC.

V is TRBV12-5 and J is TRBJ2-1, with TRBD2 matching 10 bases. Germline CDR1 reads LGHNT; CDR2 reads FRNRAP. The CDR3 length is 17 residues. J lost 1 base, V lost 3 bases, and 6 bases had no gene match. The CDR3 reads CASGLASGSLSYNEQFF. CDR3 DNA: TGTGCTAGTGGTTTAGCTAGCGGGAGTCTGTCCTACAATGAGCAGTTCTTC.

The chain recombines TRBV28 with TRBJ2-3, with D possibly TRBD1 on 6 matching bases. The V end lost 3 bases, the J end lost 2 bases, and 15 bases lay between the germline ends. Per germline, CDR1 MDHEN and CDR2 SYDVKM. This CDR3 is built from 16 residues. CDR3 sequence (DNA): TGTGCCAGCAGTTTCAGGGGTGGGGGATCCACAGATACGCAGTATTTT. As protein: CASSFRGGGSTDTQYF.

The V gene is TRBV5-4, the J gene TRBJ2-1; 10 nucleotides line up with TRBD2. The V and J ends lost 0 bases and 4 bases, in that order; junction bases with no gene match: 7. CDR3 length: 17 residues. Looked up from germline, CDR1 is SGHNT and CDR2 is YYREEE (reference sequence). This CDR3 reads CASSLVLLAGNYNEQFF. Written as DNA, the CDR3 is TGTGCCAGCAGCTTGGTTCTACTAGCGGGAAATTACAATGAGCAGTTCTTC.

V and J are TRBV5-1 and TRBJ2-1; D possibly corresponds to TRBD2 (6 bases). V was clipped by 3 bases and J by 0 bases, with 10 bases between them. Per the germline V gene, CDR1 is SGHRS and CDR2 is YFSETQ. This CDR3 is built from 15 residues. The DNA of the CDR3 is TGCGCCAGCAGCTGGGGGGACCACTCCTACAATGAGCAGTTCTTC. Amino acid sequence: CASSWGDHSYNEQFF.